This TCR beta chain was sequenced during a study of CD4 T cells in relation to SARS-CoV-2 and coronaviruses. Looking at the study overall: Crossreactive spike epitopes shared across donors were mapped to their HLA restriction.

V dropped 4 bases and J dropped 0; count of bases not matched to a gene: 7. CDR3 size: 15 residues. Germline V gene sequence: CDR1 SGDLS, CDR2 YYNGEE. Unexposed donor CD4+ T cells date from about 2011-2019, before the COVID-19 pandemic. CD4 enrichment then naive enrichment separated naive from memory CD4+ cells. The table came from immunoSEQ multiplex PCR; TCRdb's copy has only in-frame clones and leaves some out. The sample has more than 55,000 clones; 75% to 90% are singletons. The source is a human donor in good health. J is TRBJ2-7 and V is TRBV9; TRBD2 aligns across 7 bases. Sequencing used memory CD4+ T cells from PBMCs. The CDR3 protein is CASSSGLSSSYEQYF. Here the CDR3 DNA reads TGTGCCAGCAGCTCGGGACTATCGAGCTCCTACGAGCAGTACTTC.